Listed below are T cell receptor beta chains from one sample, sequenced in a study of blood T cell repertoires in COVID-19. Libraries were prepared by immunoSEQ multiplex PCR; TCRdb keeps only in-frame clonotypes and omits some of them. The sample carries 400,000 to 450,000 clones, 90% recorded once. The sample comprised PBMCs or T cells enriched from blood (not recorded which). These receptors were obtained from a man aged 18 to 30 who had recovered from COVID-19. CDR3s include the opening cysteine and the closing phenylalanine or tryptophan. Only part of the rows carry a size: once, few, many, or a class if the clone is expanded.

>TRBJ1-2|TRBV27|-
CASSSREGSNYGYTF
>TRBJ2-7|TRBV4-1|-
CASSQSDRAYGEQYF
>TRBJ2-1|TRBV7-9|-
CASGTPPTSGGYRNEQFF
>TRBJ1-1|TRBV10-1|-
CASSRARDAEAFF
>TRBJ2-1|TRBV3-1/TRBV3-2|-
CASSQALTGLGINEQFF
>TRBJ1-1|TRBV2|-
CARAEGVNTEAFF
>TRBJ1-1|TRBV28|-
CASRTTGMNTEAFF
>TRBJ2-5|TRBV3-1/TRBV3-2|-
CASSQEGLAGETQYF
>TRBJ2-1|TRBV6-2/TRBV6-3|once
CASSYGSGRVPGEQFF
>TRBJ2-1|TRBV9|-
CASSVQGDNEQFF
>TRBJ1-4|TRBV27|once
CASSSGRTGKLFF
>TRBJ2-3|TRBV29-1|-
CSVEGEAGGLDTQYF
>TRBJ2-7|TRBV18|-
CASSPGLAGGIYEQYF
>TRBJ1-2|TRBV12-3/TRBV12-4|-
CASRGPGGYTF
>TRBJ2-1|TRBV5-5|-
CASTGQVNNEQFF
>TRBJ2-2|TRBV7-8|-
CASSLVLDYTGELFF
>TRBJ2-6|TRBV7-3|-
CASSPTGTSLSGANVLTF
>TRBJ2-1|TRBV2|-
CASRPTLTSGRDEQFF
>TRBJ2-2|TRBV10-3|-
CAISLAGANTGELFF
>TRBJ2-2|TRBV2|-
CASSEGTNTGELFF
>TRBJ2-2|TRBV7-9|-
CASSPEIGELFF
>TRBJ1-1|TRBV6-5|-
CASSRDSRSTEAFF
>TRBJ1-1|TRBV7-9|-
CASSLTATESTEAFF
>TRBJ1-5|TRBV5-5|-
CASSGQQGWNQPQHF
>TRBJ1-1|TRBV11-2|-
CASSSVQGAPPAEAFF
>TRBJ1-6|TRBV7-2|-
CASSFEVNNSPLHF
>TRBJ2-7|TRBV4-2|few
CASSQASRSYEQYF
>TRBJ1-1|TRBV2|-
CASSNGPGSTEAFF
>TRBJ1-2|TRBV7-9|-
CASSFSGGGYGYTF
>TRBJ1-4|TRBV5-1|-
CASSYASGGSNEKLFF
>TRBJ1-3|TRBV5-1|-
CASSSRKSTGPLSGNTIYF
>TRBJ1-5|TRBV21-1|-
CASSKPGHKCNQPQHF
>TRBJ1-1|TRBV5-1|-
CASSLGQGNLANTEAFF
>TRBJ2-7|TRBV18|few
CASSPTGNNVEQYF
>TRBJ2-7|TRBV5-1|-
CASSLGSGGSAYEQYF
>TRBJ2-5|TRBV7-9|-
CASNRGVQETQYF
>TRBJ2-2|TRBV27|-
CASSLSAASGELFF
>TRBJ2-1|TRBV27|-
CASSLSGDPRSYNEQFF
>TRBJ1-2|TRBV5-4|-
CASSFQDRERYTF
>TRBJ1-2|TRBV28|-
CASSLRGQSGYTF
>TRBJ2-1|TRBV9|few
CASSEYEGLANEQFF
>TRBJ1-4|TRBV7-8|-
CASSIRGGALEKLFF